The 28 T cell receptor beta chains in this list originate from one sample, sequenced in a study of blood T cell repertoires in COVID-19. Sequenced by immunoSEQ multiplex PCR; TCRdb stores in-frame clones only, minus some. The sample shows a few hundred thousand clones, 70% to 90% of them seen only once. The sample comprised peripheral blood. These receptor sequences come from a man aged 25 to 45 with active or convalescent COVID-19.

The chain couples TRBV6-5 to TRBJ1-1; the D gene is possibly TRBD1 (5 bases). Germline lookup yields CDR1 MNHEY and CDR2 SVGAGI. This CDR3 contains 14 residues. V lost 6 bases and J 0 bases, leaving 11 bases between the germline ends. The CDR3 sequence: CASSSWGLNTEAFF. CDR3 DNA: TGTGCCAGCAGCTCGTGGGGCTTGAACACTGAAGCTTTCTTT.

This rearrangement joins TRBV25-1 to TRBJ2-1, with 9 nucleotides matching TRBD2. Germline V lookup: CDR1 MGHDK, CDR2 SYGVNS. The CDR3 is 14 residues long. J gave up 5 bases and V 6 bases, and 5 bases lay outside the gene matches. The DNA of the CDR3 is TGTGCCAGCAGGCGGGGGGGCCCCCACAATGAGCAGTTCTTC. Protein product: CASRRGGPHNEQFF. The variable domain in full, with the rest retrieved from reference TRBV25-1 and TRBJ2-1, is EADIYQTPRYLVIGTGKKITLECSQTMGHDKMYWYQQDPGMELHLIHYSYGVNSTEKGDLSSESTVSRIRTEHFPLTLESARPSHTSQYLCASRRGGPHNEQFFGPGTRLTVL.

This clone has more than one count but fewer than ten. The chain employs TRBV2 and TRBJ2-3; TRBD1 matches 7 bases. CDR3 length: 15 residues. Unmatched junction bases numbered 3, after V lost 1 base and J lost 2 bases. The V gene's germline CDR1 is SNHLY and CDR2 FYNNEI. The CDR3 here is CASSEDRGNTDTQYF. The CDR3 DNA follows: TGTGCCAGCAGTGAAGACAGGGGTAACACAGATACGCAGTATTTT.

This chain joins TRBV11-2 and TRBJ2-1; tentative D call: TRBD2 (5 bases). In germline, CDR1 is SGHAT, CDR2 FQNNGV. Trimming took 3 bases from V and 9 from J, leaving 18 bases between them. This CDR3 comprises 15 residues. The CDR3 region has the DNA TGTGCCAGCAGCTTTTTTAGTGAGCCTCGGGGTGAGCAGTTCTTC. Translating it yields CASSFFSEPRGEQFF.

J is TRBJ2-1 and V is TRBV6-2 or TRBV6-3; the D gene is possibly TRBD1 (6 bases). V lost 4 bases, J lost 5 bases, and 9 bases lay in between. This CDR3 is 13 amino acids long. Germline V gene sequence: CDR1 MNHEY, CDR2 SVGEGT. The chain's CDR3 is CASSFRDNNEQFF. The CDR3 DNA follows: TGTGCCAGCAGTTTTCGGGACAACAATGAGCAGTTCTTC.

A note on this clone: Other DNA sequences within the sample encode an identical CDR3. The J gene is TRBJ1-4, the V gene TRBV5-5; 7 bases fit TRBD1. The V gene's germline CDR1 is SGHKS and CDR2 YYEKEE (reference sequence). The CDR3 runs 14 residues. The V segment lost 4 bases and the J segment 4 bases; nucleotides outside the gene matches: 4. DNA for the CDR3: TGTGCCAGCAGCCTGACAGGGATTAATGAAAAACTGTTTTTT. This sequence encodes CASSLTGINEKLFF.

This sequence joins TRBV5-8 and TRBJ2-1, with D hard to call. The CDR3 totals 16 residues. Looked up from germline, CDR1 is SGHTS and CDR2 is YDEGEE. V dropped 0 bases and J dropped 2 bases, with 12 bases sitting between them. The CDR3, as DNA: TGTGCCAGCAGCTTGGCCCCTATTCCCGCCTACAATGAGCAGTTCTTC. Translated, it gives CASSLAPIPAYNEQFF. The complete variable domain, with remaining parts taken from reference TRBV5-8 and TRBJ2-1, reads EAGVTQSPTHLIKTRGQQATLRCSPISGHTSVYWYQQALGLGLQFLLWYDEGEERNRGNFPPRFSGRQFPNYSSELNVNALELEDSALYLCASSLAPIPAYNEQFFGPGTRLTVL.

The V call is TRBV19, the J call TRBJ1-4; TRBD1 aligns across 8 bases. CDR1 and CDR2 (germline): LNHDA, SQIVND (reference sequence). CDR3 length: 16 residues. V trimming: 5 bases; J trimming: 5 bases; junction bases outside the gene matches: 10. The CDR3 protein is CASSLPGQGLNEKLFF. The CDR3, as DNA: TGTGCCAGTAGTCTCCCCGGACAGGGACTAAATGAAAAACTGTTTTTT.

This CDR3 is CASSWTGERDTEAFF. CDR3 DNA: TGCGCCAGCAGCTGGACAGGGGAGCGCGACACTGAAGCTTTCTTT. The chain is built from TRBV5-1 and TRBJ1-1; 9 bases map to TRBD1. This CDR3 is built from 15 residues. Germline V gives CDR1 SGHRS, CDR2 YFSETQ. J was trimmed by 3 bases and V by 3 bases; bases with no gene match: 6.

This chain connects TRBV5-1 to TRBJ2-1; perhaps TRBD2 as D (6 bases). Trimming pared 3 bases from V and 10 bases from J, leaving 8 bases between. This CDR3 has 11 amino acids. Germline CDR1 SGHRS, CDR2 YFSETQ. The CDR3 nucleotides read TGCGCCAGCAGCTGGGGGGAAGAGCAGTTCTTC. Protein product: CASSWGEEQFF. Full variable domain (rest looked up from reference TRBV5-1 and TRBJ2-1): KAGVTQTPRYLIKTRGQQVTLSCSPISGHRSVSWYQQTPGQGLQFLFEYFSETQRNKGNFPGRFSGRQFSNSRSEMNVSTLELGDSALYLCASSWGEEQFFGPGTRLTVL.

The V and J genes are TRBV7-9 and TRBJ1-3; tentatively, D is TRBD1 (5 bases). Trimming pared 3 bases from V and 2 bases from J, leaving 11 bases between. There are 15 residues in the CDR3. The germline V gene has CDR1 SEHNR and CDR2 FQNEAQ (reference sequence). This CDR3 reads CASSFQGTAGNTIYF. As DNA, the CDR3 is TGTGCCAGCAGCTTCCAGGGTACTGCTGGAAACACCATATATTTT. Full variable domain (missing parts from reference TRBV7-9 and TRBJ1-3): DTGVSQNPRHKITKRGQNVTFRCDPISEHNRLYWYRQTLGQGPEFLTYFQNEAQLEKSRLLSDRFSAERPKGSFSTLEIQRTEQGDSAMYLCASSFQGTAGNTIYFGEGSWLTVV.

The V call is TRBV6-1, the J call TRBJ2-4; D uncertain. Germline V CDR1 and CDR2: MNHNS, SASEGT. V gave up 2 bases and J gave up 3 bases, with 11 bases separating them. This CDR3 is built from 15 residues. The CDR3: CASSETRESKNIQYF. The CDR3 region has the DNA TGTGCCAGCAGTGAAACGCGAGAGAGCAAAAACATTCAGTACTTC.

This clone has a single count. The rearrangement joins TRBV24-1 to TRBJ2-1, with D possibly matching TRBD2 (6 bases). The CDR3 runs 12 residues. Trimming left V 9 bases short and J 7 bases short, with 12 bases between. Per the germline V gene, CDR1 is KGHDR and CDR2 is SFDVKD. The CDR3 here is CATASEGNEQFF. In DNA, the CDR3 is TGTGCCACCGCTAGCGAGGGGAATGAGCAGTTCTTC.

The chain links TRBV4-3 to TRBJ2-5; weak D call: TRBD2 (7 bases). Germline V gene sequence: CDR1 LGHNA, CDR2 YSLEER. The CDR3 consists of 16 residues. The V and J ends lost 0 bases and 5 bases respectively, with 16 bases between them. The CDR3 reads CASSQDRPGGRETQYF. In nucleotides, the CDR3 is TGCGCCAGCAGCCAAGATCGCCCGGGGGGCCGGGAGACCCAGTACTTC.

The gene calls are TRBV5-4 and TRBJ1-4; D is possibly TRBD1 (5 bases). The germline gives CDR1 SGHNT, CDR2 YYREEE (reference sequence). The V end lost 2 bases, the J end lost 7 bases, and 12 bases lay between the germline ends. The CDR3 has 14 amino acids. For the CDR3, the DNA is TGTGCCAGCAGCTTTATGGGGGGTAGTGAAAAACTGTTTTTT. This sequence encodes CASSFMGGSEKLFF.

This clone came up once. J is TRBJ1-5 and V is TRBV12-3 or TRBV12-4, with a possible D match to TRBD1 (6 bases). CDR3 size: 12 residues. The germline V and J ends were trimmed by 5 bases and 6 bases, with 8 bases remaining between them. Here the CDR3 reads CASSETGQPQHF. DNA for the CDR3: TGTGCCAGCAGTGAGACAGGTCAGCCCCAGCATTTT.

This chain links TRBV28 with TRBJ1-2; D not resolved. The CDR3 contains 13 residues. Trimming left V 2 bases short and J 6 bases short, with 10 bases between. Germline V lookup: CDR1 MDHEN, CDR2 SYDVKM. Here the CDR3 DNA reads TGTGCCAGCAGTTTAGGCGGAACGGATGGCTACACCTTC. Its translation is CASSLGGTDGYTF.

This clone was detected only a few times. This rearrangement joins TRBV5-4 to TRBJ2-1, with TRBD2 matching 7 bases. V trimming: 4 bases; J trimming: 8 bases; junction bases outside the gene matches: 6. Germline V gene lookup returns CDR1 SGHNT and CDR2 YYREEE (reference sequence). The CDR3 runs 13 residues. The CDR3 DNA follows: TGTGCCAGCAGCCCTGGTGGGGGGGATGAGCAGTTCTTC. It encodes CASSPGGGDEQFF.

J is TRBJ1-3 and V is TRBV19; TRBD1 aligns across 8 bases. Germline V gives CDR1 LNHDA, CDR2 SQIVND (reference sequence). Trimming removed 6 bases from V and 4 bases from J; junction bases left unmatched: 5. The CDR3 sequence is 14 residues long. The CDR3 spells CASRPDRAGNTIYF. CDR3 sequence (DNA): TGTGCCAGTAGACCGGACAGGGCGGGAAACACCATATATTTT.

The chain has TRBV19 and TRBJ1-5, with D possibly TRBD1 on 6 matching bases. V was cut by 2 bases and J by 0 bases, with 8 bases left in between. The length of the CDR3 is 15 residues. CDR1 LNHDA and CDR2 SQIVND come from the germline V gene (reference sequence). The CDR3 DNA sequence: TGTGCCAGTAGTATATGGGACAATAGCAATCAGCCCCAGCATTTT. Translated, it gives CASSIWDNSNQPQHF.

CDR3 sequence (DNA): TGTGCCAGCAGTGAATCGGGCAGGGGGAACAATGAGCAGTTCTTC. The encoded protein is CASSESGRGNNEQFF. The J gene is TRBJ2-1, the V gene TRBV25-1; 7 bases map to TRBD1. Germline lookup yields CDR1 MGHDK and CDR2 SYGVNS. V was clipped by 1 base and J by 5 bases; unmatched bases: 5. The CDR3 loop spans 15 amino acids.

This clone was counted once. CDR3 sequence: CASRARDRVSAGANVLTF. CDR3 in DNA: TGTGCCAGCAGGGCCCGGGACAGGGTGTCGGCTGGGGCCAACGTCCTGACTTTC. The V gene is TRBV2, the J gene TRBJ2-6; 9 bases fit TRBD1. The V and J ends lost 6 bases and 2 bases, in that order; junction bases with no gene match: 11. CDR3 size: 18 residues. CDR1 and CDR2 (germline): SNHLY, FYNNEI. Variable domain in full (rest from reference TRBV2 and TRBJ2-6): EPEVTQTPSHQVTQMGQEVILRCVPISNHLYFYWYRQILGQKVEFLVSFYNNEISEKSEIFDDQFSVERPDGSNFTLKIRSTKLEDSAMYFCASRARDRVSAGANVLTFGAGSRLTVL.

This chain uses TRBV3-1 (or the pseudogene TRBV3-2) with TRBJ1-2, with D possibly matching TRBD1 (6 bases). Per the germline V gene, CDR1 is LGHDT and CDR2 is YNNKEL (reference sequence). The CDR3 is 13 residues long. V was pared by 6 bases and J by 8 bases, with 16 bases between. CDR3 protein: CASSRRRDKGYTF. CDR3 coding DNA: TGTGCCAGCAGTCGAAGACGGGACAAGGGCTACACCTTC.

V gene TRBV10-2 combines with J gene TRBJ2-7; possibly TRBD2 for D (5 bases). This CDR3 has 14 residues. In germline, CDR1 is WSHSY, CDR2 SAAADI. The V end was cut by 3 bases, the J end by 4 bases, with 13 bases between. This CDR3 reads CASSDTRSSYEQYF. DNA of the CDR3: TGCGCCAGCAGTGATACTAGAAGTTCTTACGAGCAGTACTTC.

The chain uses TRBV19 and TRBJ2-7; 8 bases line up with TRBD1. Losses at the gene ends were 3 bases for V and 6 bases for J; bases not matched to a gene: 7. The V gene's germline CDR1 is LNHDA and CDR2 SQIVND (reference sequence). This CDR3 spans 14 amino acids. This CDR3 reads CASSIGQGVREQYF. The CDR3 nucleotides are TGTGCCAGTAGTATCGGACAGGGAGTGCGCGAGCAGTACTTC.

The chain is built from TRBV3-1 (or the pseudogene TRBV3-2) and TRBJ1-1; perhaps TRBD1 as D (5 bases). The germline V and J ends were trimmed by 4 bases and 8 bases, with 8 bases remaining between them. Germline lookup yields CDR1 LGHDT and CDR2 YNNKEL (reference sequence). The CDR3 is made up of 11 amino acids. The CDR3 DNA reads as TGTGCCAGCAGCCGGGCAGGGGAAGCTTTCTTT. Translation gives CASSRAGEAFF.

This clone showed up just once. The chain has TRBV15 and TRBJ1-1; D ambiguous. CDR1 is LNHNV and CDR2 is YYDKDF in the germline V gene (reference sequence). The CDR3 covers 17 residues. The V end was cut by 0 bases, the J end by 0 bases, with 14 bases between. The CDR3 is CATSRDLTRRMNTEAFF. CDR3 nucleotides: TGTGCCACCAGCAGAGACTTGACACGTAGAATGAACACTGAAGCTTTCTTT.

The chain carries TRBV2 and TRBJ2-1; 8 bases map to TRBD2. V shed 6 bases and J 7 bases; nucleotides not matched to a gene: 5. Germline loops: CDR1 SNHLY, CDR2 FYNNEI. The CDR3 is 13 residues long. The chain's CDR3 is CASRLAAENEQFF. The CDR3 DNA is TGTGCCAGCAGACTAGCGGCAGAGAATGAGCAGTTCTTC.